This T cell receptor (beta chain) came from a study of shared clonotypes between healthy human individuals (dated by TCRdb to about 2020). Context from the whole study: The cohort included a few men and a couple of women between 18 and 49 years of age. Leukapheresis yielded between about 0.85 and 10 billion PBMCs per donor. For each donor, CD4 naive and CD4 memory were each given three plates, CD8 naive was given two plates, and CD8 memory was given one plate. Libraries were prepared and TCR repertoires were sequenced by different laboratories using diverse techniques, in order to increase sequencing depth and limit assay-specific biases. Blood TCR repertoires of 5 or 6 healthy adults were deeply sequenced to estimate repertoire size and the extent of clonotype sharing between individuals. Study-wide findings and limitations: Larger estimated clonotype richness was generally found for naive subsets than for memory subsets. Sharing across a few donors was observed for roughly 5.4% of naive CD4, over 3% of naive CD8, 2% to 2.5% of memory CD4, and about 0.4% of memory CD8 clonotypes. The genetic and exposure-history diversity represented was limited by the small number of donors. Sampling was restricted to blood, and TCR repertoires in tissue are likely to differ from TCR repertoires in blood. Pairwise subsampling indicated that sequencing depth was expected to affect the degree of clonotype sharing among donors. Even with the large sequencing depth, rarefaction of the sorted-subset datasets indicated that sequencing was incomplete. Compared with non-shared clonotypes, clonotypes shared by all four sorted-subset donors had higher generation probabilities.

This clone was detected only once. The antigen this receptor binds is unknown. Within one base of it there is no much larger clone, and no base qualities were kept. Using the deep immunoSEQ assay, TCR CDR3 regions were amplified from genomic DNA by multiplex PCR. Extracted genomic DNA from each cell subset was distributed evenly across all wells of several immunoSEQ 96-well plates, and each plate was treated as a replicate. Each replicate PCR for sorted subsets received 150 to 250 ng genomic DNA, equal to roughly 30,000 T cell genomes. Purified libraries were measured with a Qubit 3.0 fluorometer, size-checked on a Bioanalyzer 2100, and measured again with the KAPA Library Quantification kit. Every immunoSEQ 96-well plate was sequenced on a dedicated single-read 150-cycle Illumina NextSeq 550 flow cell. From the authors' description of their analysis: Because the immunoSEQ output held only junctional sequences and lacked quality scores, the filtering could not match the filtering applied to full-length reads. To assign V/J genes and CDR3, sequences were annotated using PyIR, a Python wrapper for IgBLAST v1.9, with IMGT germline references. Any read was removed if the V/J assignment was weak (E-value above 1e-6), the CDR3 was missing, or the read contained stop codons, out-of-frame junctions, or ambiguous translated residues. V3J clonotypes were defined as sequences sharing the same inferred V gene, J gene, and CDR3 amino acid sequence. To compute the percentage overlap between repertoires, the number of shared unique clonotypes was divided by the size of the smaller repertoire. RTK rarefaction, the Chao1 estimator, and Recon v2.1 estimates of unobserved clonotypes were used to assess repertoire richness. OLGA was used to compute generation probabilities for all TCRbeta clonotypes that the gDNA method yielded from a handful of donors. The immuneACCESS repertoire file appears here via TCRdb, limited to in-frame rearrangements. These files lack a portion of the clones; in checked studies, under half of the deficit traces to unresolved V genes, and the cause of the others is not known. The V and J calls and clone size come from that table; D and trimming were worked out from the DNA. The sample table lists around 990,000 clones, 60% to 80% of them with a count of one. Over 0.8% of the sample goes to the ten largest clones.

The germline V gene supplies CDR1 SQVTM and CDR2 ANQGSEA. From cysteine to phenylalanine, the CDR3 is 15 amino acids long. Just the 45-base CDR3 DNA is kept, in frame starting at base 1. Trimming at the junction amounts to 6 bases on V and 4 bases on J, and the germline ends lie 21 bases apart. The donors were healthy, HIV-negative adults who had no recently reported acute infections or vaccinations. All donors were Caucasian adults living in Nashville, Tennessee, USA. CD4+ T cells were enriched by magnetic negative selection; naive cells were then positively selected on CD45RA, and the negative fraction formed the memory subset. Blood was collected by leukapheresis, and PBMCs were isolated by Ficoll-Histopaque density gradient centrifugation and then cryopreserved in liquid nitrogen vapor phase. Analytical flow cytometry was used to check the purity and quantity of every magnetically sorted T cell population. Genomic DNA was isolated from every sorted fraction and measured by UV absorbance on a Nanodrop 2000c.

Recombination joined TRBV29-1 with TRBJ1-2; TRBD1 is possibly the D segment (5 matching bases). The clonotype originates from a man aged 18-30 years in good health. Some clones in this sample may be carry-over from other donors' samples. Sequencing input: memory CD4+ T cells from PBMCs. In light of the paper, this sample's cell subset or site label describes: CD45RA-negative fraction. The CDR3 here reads CSVGGARNYPYGYTF. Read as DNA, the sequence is TGCAGCGTGGGGGGTGCCAGAAACTACCCCTATGGCTACACCTTC.